The clone carrying this T cell receptor (beta chain) was seen a handful of times. Antigen: not known. Samples came from axillary lymph nodes draining the breast cancer. The sample originates from a study of breast tumors, draining lymph nodes, adjacent tissues. TCRdb called the multiplex PCR reads again in MiXCR, with one record for every CDR3 protein. The table lists about 230,000 distinct CDR3 sequences, about 30% of them singletons. The ends were cut back, 7 bases at V and 2 bases at J, with 14 bases in the middle. Per the germline V gene, CDR1 is MNHEY and CDR2 is SMNVEV (reference sequence). CDR3 length equals 15 residues. Study-level findings and limits: That most tumor T cells come from lymph nodes remained unproven. Compared with lymph nodes, tumors were less diverse; compared with nontumor tissue, more. Luminal-like breast cancer showed significantly higher tumor–nontumor repertoire similarity than basal-like. Most tumor T cells seemingly derive from lymph node, then expand in tumor.

Sequencing used axillary lymph node tissue. The rearrangement uses TRBV27 and TRBJ2-2, with D perhaps assigned TRBD1 or TRBD2 (5 bases each). This TCR came from a female donor with breast cancer. Some clones in this sample may be carry-over from other donors' samples. CDR3 protein: CASKGWGRNTGELFF. The DNA of the CDR3 is TGTGCCAGCAAGGGTTGGGGGAGAAACACCGGGGAGCTGTTTTTT.